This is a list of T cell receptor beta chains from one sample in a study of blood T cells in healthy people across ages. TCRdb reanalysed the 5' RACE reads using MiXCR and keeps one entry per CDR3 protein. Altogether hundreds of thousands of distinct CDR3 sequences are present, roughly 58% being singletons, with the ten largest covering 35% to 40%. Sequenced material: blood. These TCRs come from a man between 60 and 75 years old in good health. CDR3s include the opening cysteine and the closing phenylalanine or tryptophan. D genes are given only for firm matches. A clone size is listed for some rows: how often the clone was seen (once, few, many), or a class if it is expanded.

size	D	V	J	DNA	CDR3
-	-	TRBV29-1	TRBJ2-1	TGCAGCTCGGAGTCCCAGATTTATGGTGAGCAGTTCTTC	CSSESQIYGEQFF
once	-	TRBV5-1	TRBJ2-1	TGCGCCAGCAGAACACAGGGAGGCTACAATGAGCAGTTCTTC	CASRTQGGYNEQFF
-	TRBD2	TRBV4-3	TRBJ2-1	TGCGCCAGCAGCCGAGAAGCGGGAGGAACTGGGGATGAGCAGTTCTTC	CASSREAGGTGDEQFF
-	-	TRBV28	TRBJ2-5	TGTGCCAGCAGCATAGAAGAAGAGACCCAGTACTTC	CASSIEEETQYF
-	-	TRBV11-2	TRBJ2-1	TGTGCCAGCAGCTTAGCCCATACCCCGAGCAATGAGCAGTTCTTC	CASSLAHTPSNEQFF
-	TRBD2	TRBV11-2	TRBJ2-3	TGTGCCAGCAGCTTAGGACCCACTAGCGGGGGGCCAGATACGCAGTATTTT	CASSLGPTSGGPDTQYF
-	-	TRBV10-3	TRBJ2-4	TGTGCCATCAGGGACACTGGGAGTGAGCAGTACTTC	CAIRDTGSEQYF
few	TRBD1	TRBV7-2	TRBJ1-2	TGTGCCAGCAGCCCGGACAGGAATAACTATGGCTACACCTTC	CASSPDRNNYGYTF
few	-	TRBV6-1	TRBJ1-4	TGTGCCAGCAGGGGTAGATCTAATGAAAAACTGTTTTTT	CASRGRSNEKLFF
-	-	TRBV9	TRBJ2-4	TGTGCCAGCAGCAAACAGGGCCTACTCAGCGGAAACATTCAGTACTTC	CASSKQGLLSGNIQYF
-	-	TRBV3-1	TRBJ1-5	TGTGCCAGCAGCCACGGCAATCAGCCCCAGCATTTT	CASSHGNQPQHF
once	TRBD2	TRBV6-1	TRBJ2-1	TGTGCCAGCAGGGGCAGCGGGGGGGGAAGGGGCTACAATGAGCAGTTCTTC	CASRGSGGGRGYNEQFF
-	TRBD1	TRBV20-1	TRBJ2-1	TGCAGTGCTAGAGTTTTGGGGACAGGGGTTTTGGGTGAGCAGTTCTTC	CSARVLGTGVLGEQFF
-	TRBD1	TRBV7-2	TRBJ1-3	TGTGCCAGCAGCTTGGAGGGGACAGGGTCTGGAAACACCATATATTTT	CASSLEGTGSGNTIYF
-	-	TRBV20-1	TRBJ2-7	TGCAGTGCTAAGTTCCCGACGGGGAGCTCCTACGAGCAGTACTTC	CSAKFPTGSSYEQYF
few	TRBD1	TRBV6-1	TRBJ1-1	TGTGCCAGCACGTACTTCCAGACAGGGGAAGCTTTCTTT	CASTYFQTGEAFF
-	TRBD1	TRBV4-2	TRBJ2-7	TGTGCCAGCAGCCAAGACGGATACAGGGGGAGCGAGCAGTACTTC	CASSQDGYRGSEQYF
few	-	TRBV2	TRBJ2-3	TGTGCCAGCAGTGCAGATACGCAGTATTTT	CASSADTQYF
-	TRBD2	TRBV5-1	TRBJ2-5	TGCGCCAGCAGCTTGGACCCTAGCGGGGGGATTCAAGAGACCCAGTACTTC	CASSLDPSGGIQETQYF
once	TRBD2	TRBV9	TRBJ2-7	TGTGCCAGCAGCAAAACGACTAGCGGGGATGAGCTCTACTTC	CASSKTTSGDELYF
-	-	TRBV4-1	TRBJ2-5	TGCGCCAGCAGCCAAGGTTTTGGGGACTTGGAGACCCAGTACTTC	CASSQGFGDLETQYF
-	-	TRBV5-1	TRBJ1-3	TGCGCCAGCAGCTTGGCGGGTCCCGGCTCTGGAAACACCATATATTTT	CASSLAGPGSGNTIYF
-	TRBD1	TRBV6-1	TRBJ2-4	TGTGCCAGCATTAGGGGACAGGGCGGTTTGCAGTACTTC	CASIRGQGGLQYF
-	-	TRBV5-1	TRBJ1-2	TGCGCCAGCAGCTCCTCCGACAGTCCCTATGGCTACACCTTC	CASSSSDSPYGYTF
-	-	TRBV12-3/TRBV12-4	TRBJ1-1	TGTGCCAGCAGCCACAGGGTTAGCACTGAAGCTTTCTTT	CASSHRVSTEAFF
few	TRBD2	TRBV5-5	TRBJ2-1	TGTGCCAGCAGCTTTCTAGCGGGGGCCCCCAATGAGCAGTTCTTC	CASSFLAGAPNEQFF
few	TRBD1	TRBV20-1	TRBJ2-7	TGCAGTGCTAGAGTTAGGAGAGGGGGCAGGTACGAGCAGTACTTC	CSARVRRGGRYEQYF
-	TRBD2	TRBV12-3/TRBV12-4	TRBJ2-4	TGTGCCAGCAGGAGACTAGCGGGGGCCCGGGGCATTCAGTACTTC	CASRRLAGARGIQYF
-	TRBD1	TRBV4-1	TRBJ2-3	TGCGCCAGCAGCCAATGGAGGCAGGGGGTCGGCACAGATACGCAGTATTTT	CASSQWRQGVGTDTQYF
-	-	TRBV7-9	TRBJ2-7	TGTGCCAGCAGCTTCGAGGGACCTTACGAGCAGTACTTC	CASSFEGPYEQYF
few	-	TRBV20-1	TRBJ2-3	TGCAGTGCTTGGACTGGAAATACGCAGTATTTT	CSAWTGNTQYF
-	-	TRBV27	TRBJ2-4	TGTGCCAGCATCTTCGGGCAGGTCCTAGCCAAAAACATTCAGTACTTC	CASIFGQVLAKNIQYF
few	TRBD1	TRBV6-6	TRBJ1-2	TGTGCCAGCAGTTACCCCGGACAGGCGGAGTATGGCTACACCTTC	CASSYPGQAEYGYTF
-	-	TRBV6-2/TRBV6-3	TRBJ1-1	TGTGCCAGCAGTGACGGCGGGGGCACTGAAGCTTTCTTT	CASSDGGGTEAFF
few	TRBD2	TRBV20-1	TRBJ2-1	TGCAGTGCTAGGACTAGCGGGGGGGCTGCCCGCTCCTACAATGAGCAGTTCTTC	CSARTSGGAARSYNEQFF
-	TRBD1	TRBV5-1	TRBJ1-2	TGCGCCAGCAGCTACTTACAGGGGGCTGGCTATGGCTACACCTTC	CASSYLQGAGYGYTF
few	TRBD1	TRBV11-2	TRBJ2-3	TGTGCCAGCAGCCCGGGACAGGACACAGATACGCAGTATTTT	CASSPGQDTDTQYF
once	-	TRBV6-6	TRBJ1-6	TGTGCCAGCCAAGGTGGGGGGAGAGGTTCACCCCTCCACTTT	CASQGGGRGSPLHF
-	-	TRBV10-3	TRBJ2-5	TGTGCCATCAGTGAGTCGCAGCCCGGGATGAGGGAGACCCAGTACTTC	CAISESQPGMRETQYF
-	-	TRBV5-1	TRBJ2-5	TGCGCCAGCAGCTTGGGGGGCTGGGAAGGAGAGACCCAGTACTTC	CASSLGGWEGETQYF
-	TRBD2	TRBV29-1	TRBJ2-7	TGCAGCGTTGGACGTAGCGGGGGGCTATCCTACAATGAGCAGTACTTC	CSVGRSGGLSYNEQYF
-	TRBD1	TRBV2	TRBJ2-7	TGTGCCAGCAGCCGGGACAGGGGGTACGCGCAGTACTTC	CASSRDRGYAQYF
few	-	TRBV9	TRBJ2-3	TGTGCCAGCAGCGTAGCTACGGGTGCAGATACGCAGTATTTT	CASSVATGADTQYF
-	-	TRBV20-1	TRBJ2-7	TGCAGTGTTAAGGTTTCAGGAAGGGGTGAGCAGTACTTC	CSVKVSGRGEQYF
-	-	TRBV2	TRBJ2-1	TGTGCCAGCAGTGAGTCTGCCAATGAGCAGTTCTTC	CASSESANEQFF
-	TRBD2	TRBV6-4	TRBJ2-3	TGTGCCAGCGTAATAGCGGGTACAGATACGCAGTATTTT	CASVIAGTDTQYF
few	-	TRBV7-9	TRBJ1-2	TGTGCCAGCAGCTTGGGGCAGGCGGAGGTCTATGGCTACACCTTC	CASSLGQAEVYGYTF
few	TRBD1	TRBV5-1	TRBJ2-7	TGCGCCAGCAGTCGGACAGGGCTTTCTTACGAGCAGTACTTC	CASSRTGLSYEQYF
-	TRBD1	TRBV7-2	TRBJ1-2	TGTGCCAGCAGCTTGCTCGACAGGGGTAGCTACACCTTC	CASSLLDRGSYTF
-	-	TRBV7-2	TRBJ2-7	TGTGCCAGCAGCGTAGGGGGGTCCATCTACGAGCAGTACTTC	CASSVGGSIYEQYF